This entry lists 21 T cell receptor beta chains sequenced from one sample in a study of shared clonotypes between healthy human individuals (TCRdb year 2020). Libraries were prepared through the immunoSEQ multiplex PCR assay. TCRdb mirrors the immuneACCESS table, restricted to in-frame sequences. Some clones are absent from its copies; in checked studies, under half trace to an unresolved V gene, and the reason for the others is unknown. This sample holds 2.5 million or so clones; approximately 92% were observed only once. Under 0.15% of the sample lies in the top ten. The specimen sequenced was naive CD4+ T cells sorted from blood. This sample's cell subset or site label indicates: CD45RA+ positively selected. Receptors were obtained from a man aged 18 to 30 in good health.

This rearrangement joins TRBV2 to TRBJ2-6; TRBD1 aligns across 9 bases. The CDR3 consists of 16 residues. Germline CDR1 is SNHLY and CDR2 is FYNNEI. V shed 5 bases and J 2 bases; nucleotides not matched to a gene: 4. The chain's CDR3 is CASSKDRGTGANVLTF. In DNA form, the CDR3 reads TGTGCCAGCAGTAAAGACAGGGGGACTGGGGCCAACGTCCTGACTTTC.

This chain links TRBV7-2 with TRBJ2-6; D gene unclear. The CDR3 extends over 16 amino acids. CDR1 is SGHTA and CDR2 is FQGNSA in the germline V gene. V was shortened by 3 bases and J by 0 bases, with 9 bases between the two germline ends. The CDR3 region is CASSFFQASGANVLTF. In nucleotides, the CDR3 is TGTGCCAGCAGCTTCTTCCAGGCCTCTGGGGCCAACGTCCTGACTTTC. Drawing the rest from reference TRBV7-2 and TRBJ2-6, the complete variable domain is GAGVSQSPSNKVTEKGKDVELRCDPISGHTALYWYRQSLGQGLEFLIYFQGNSAPDKSGLPSDRFSAERTGGSVSTLTIQRTQQEDSAVYLCASSFFQASGANVLTFGAGSRLTVL.

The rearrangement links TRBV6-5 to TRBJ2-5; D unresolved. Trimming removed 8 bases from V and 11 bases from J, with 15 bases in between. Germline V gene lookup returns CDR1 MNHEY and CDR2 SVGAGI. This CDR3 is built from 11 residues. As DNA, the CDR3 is TGTGCCAGCGGAAAGGAGCGACCGCAGTACTTC. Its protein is CASGKERPQYF.

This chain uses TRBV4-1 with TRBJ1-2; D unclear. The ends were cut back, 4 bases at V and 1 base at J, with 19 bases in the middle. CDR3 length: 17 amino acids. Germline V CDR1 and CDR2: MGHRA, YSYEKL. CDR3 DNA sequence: TGCGCCAGCAGCCTCCAGGCAGATTCTCAATATAACTATGGCTACACCTTC. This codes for CASSLQADSQYNYGYTF.

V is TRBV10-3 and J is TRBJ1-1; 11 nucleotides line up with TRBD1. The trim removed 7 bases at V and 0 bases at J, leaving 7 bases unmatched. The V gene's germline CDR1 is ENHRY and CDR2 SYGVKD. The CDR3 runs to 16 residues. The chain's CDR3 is CAIKLGQGDLNTEAFF. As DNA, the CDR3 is TGTGCCATCAAATTGGGACAGGGGGATCTGAACACTGAAGCTTTCTTT.

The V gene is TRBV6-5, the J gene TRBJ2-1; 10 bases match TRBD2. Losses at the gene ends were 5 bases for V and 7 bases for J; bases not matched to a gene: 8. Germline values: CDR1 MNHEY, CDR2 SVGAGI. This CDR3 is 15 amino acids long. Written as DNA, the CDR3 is TGTGCCAGCAGTCGCTATAGCGGGGGGAAAAATGAGCAGTTCTTC. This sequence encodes CASSRYSGGKNEQFF.

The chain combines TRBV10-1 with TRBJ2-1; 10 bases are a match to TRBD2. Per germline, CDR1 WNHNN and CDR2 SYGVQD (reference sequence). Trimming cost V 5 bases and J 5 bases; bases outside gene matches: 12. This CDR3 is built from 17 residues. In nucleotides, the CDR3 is TGCGCCAGCAGTACAGGGGAGCTAGCGGGGGCGCACAATGAGCAGTTCTTC. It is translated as CASSTGELAGAHNEQFF.

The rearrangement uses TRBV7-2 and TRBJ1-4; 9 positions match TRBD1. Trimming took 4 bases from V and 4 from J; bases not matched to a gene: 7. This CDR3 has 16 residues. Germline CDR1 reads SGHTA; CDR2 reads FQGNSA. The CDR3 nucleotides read TGTGCCAGCAGCTCCCGGCCGGGACAGGGTAATGAAAAACTGTTTTTT. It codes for CASSSRPGQGNEKLFF.

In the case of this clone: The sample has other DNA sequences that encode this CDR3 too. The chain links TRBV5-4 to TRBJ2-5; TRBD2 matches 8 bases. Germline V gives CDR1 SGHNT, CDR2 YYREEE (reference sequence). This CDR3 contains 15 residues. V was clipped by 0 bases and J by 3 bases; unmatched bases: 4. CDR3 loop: CASSLGLAGKETQYF. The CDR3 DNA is TGTGCCAGCAGCTTGGGTCTAGCGGGCAAAGAGACCCAGTACTTC.

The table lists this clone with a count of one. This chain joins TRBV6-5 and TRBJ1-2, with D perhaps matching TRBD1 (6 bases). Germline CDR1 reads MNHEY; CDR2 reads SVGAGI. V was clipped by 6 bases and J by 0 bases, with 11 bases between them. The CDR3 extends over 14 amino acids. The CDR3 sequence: CASRDDRTNYGYTF. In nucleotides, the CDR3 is TGTGCCAGCAGGGATGACAGGACTAACTATGGCTACACCTTC.

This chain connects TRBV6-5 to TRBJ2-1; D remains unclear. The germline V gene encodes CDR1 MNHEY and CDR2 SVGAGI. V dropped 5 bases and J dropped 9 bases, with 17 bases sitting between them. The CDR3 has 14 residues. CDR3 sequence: CASSRYPLGSEQFF. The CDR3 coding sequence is TGTGCCAGCAGTAGATACCCCTTAGGTTCTGAGCAGTTCTTC.

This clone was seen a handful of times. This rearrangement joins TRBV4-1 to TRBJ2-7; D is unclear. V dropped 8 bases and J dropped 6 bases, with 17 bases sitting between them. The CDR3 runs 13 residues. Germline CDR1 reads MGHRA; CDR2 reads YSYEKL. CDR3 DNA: TGCGCCAGCTCGCACGATCACCTTCGCGAGCAGTACTTC. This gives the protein CASSHDHLREQYF.

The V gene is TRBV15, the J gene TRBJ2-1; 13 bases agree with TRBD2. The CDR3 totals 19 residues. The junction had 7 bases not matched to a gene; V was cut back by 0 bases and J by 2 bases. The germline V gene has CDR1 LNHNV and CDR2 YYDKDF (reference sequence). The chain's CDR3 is CATSRDSSTSGRAYNEQFF. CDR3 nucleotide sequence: TGTGCCACCAGCAGAGATTCCTCAACTAGCGGGAGGGCCTACAATGAGCAGTTCTTC.

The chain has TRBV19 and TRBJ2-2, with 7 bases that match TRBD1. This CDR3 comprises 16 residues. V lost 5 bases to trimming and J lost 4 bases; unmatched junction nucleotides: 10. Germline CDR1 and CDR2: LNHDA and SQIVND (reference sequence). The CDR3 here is CASSASRQGGTGELFF. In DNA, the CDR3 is TGTGCCAGTAGTGCTTCCCGACAGGGTGGCACCGGGGAGCTGTTTTTT. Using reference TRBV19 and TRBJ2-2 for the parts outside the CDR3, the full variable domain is DGGITQSPKYLFRKEGQNVTLSCEQNLNHDAMYWYRQDPGQGLRLIYYSQIVNDFQKGDIAEGYSVSREKKESFPLTVTSAQKNPTAFYLCASSASRQGGTGELFFGEGSRLTVL.

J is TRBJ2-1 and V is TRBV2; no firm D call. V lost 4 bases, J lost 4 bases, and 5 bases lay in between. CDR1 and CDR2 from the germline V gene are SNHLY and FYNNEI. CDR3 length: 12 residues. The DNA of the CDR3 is TGTGCCAGCAGTGTCAGGTACAATGAGCAGTTCTTC. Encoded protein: CASSVRYNEQFF.

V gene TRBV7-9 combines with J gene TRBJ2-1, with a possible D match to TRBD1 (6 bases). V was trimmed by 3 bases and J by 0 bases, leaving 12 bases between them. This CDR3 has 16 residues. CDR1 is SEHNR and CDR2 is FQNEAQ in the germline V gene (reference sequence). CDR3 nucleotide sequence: TGTGCCAGCAGCTTCTACAGGGTGGCCTCCTACAATGAGCAGTTCTTC. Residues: CASSFYRVASYNEQFF.

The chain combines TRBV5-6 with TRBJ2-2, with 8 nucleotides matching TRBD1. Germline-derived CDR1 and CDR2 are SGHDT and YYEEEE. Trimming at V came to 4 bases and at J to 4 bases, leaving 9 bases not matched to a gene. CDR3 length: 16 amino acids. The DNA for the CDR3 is TGTGCCAGCAGCCAACACCAGGGGGCGGGCACCGGGGAGCTGTTTTTT. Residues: CASSQHQGAGTGELFF.

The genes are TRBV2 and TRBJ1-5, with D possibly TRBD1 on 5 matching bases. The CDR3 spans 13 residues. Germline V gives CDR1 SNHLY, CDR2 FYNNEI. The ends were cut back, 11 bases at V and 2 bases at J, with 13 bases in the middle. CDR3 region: CAVGTARNQPQHF. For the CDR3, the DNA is TGTGCCGTAGGGACCGCGCGCAATCAGCCCCAGCATTTT.

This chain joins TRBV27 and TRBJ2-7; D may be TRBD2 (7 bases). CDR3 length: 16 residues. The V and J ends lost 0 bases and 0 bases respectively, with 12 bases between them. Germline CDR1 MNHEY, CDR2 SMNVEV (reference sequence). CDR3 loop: CASSLSKGGSSYEQYF. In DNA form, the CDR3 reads TGTGCCAGCAGTTTATCGAAGGGGGGGAGCTCCTACGAGCAGTACTTC.

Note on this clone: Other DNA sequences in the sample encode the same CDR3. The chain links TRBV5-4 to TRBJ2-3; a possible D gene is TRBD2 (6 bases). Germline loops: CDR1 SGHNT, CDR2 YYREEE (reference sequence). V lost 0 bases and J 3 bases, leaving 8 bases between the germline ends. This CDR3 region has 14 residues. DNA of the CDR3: TGTGCCAGCAGCTTGGGGGGAGGTACAGATACGCAGTATTTT. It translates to CASSLGGGTDTQYF.

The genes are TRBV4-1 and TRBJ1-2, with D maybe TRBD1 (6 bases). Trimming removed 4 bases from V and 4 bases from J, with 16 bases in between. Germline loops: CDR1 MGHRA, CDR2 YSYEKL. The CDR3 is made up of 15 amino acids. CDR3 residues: CASSPTGQLPYGYTF. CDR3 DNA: TGCGCCAGCAGCCCTACAGGACAGCTTCCCTATGGCTACACCTTC.